These 12 T cell receptor beta chains were all obtained from the same sample, sequenced in a study of cytomegalovirus exposure and HLA in healthy donors. Primers: 60 Vbeta forward and 13 Jbeta reverse. Sequencing used immunoSEQ multiplex PCR; TCRdb keeps in-frame clones, though not all of them. Of 37,000 or so clones listed, approximately 80% were seen once; the top ten hold 9.3%. The sequencing input was PBMCs. The receptors here all came from a woman in her 40s in good health and CMV-seronegative.

This chain links TRBV7-2 with TRBJ1-2; 9 positions agree with TRBD1. The CDR3 runs to 14 residues. Trimming at V came to 4 bases and at J to 8 bases, leaving 8 bases not matched to a gene. CDR1 and CDR2 from the germline V gene are SGHTA and FQGNSA. The CDR3 region is CASSSLTGGEGYTF. The DNA for the CDR3 is TGTGCCAGCAGCTCCCTAACAGGGGGCGAAGGCTACACCTTC.

The chain carries TRBV28 and TRBJ1-4; D perhaps matches TRBD1 (6 bases). Trimming cost V 8 bases and J 8 bases, with 21 bases left between them. CDR3 length equals 15 residues. Germline V gene lookup returns CDR1 MDHEN and CDR2 SYDVKM. The CDR3 loop reads CASVRLGGGGEKLFF. The CDR3 DNA sequence: TGTGCCAGCGTTCGTCTTGGGGGAGGGGGGGAAAAACTGTTTTTT.

This clone has just a few counts. This chain uses TRBV5-5 with TRBJ2-5; no reliable D call. V lost 0 bases to trimming and J lost 5 bases, with 11 bases between them. Per germline, CDR1 SGHKS and CDR2 YYEKEE (reference sequence). The CDR3 totals 14 residues. The CDR3 protein is CASSLAVLGETQYF. The CDR3 nucleotides read TGTGCCAGCAGCTTGGCGGTCCTCGGGGAGACCCAGTACTTC.

V usage is TRBV15 and J usage is TRBJ1-2; 7 nucleotides align to TRBD1. CDR1 and CDR2 from the germline V gene are LNHNV and YYDKDF (reference sequence). V shed 3 bases and J 7 bases; nucleotides not matched to a gene: 11. The CDR3 spans 15 residues. CDR3 DNA sequence: TGTGCCACCAGCAGTGTGCGTTCAAACAGGGGTGGCTACACCTTC. Amino acids: CATSSVRSNRGGYTF.

The rearrangement links TRBV27 to TRBJ2-7; 13 positions agree with TRBD2. The trim removed 4 bases at V and 1 base at J, leaving 10 bases unmatched. Germline CDR1 is MNHEY and CDR2 is SMNVEV (reference sequence). The CDR3 runs 18 residues. The CDR3 protein is CASSSRTSGGFRSYEQYF. CDR3 nucleotides: TGTGCCAGCAGTTCCCGGACTAGCGGGGGTTTCAGATCCTACGAGCAGTACTTC.

This clone came up once. CDR3 sequence (DNA): TGTGCCAGCAGCATCCGGGGTGAGCAGTTCTTC. Translated: CASSIRGEQFF. The genes are TRBV11-2 and TRBJ2-1; a weak D match, TRBD2 (5 bases). Germline CDR1 reads SGHAT; CDR2 reads FQNNGV. Deletions cut 5 bases from V and 9 bases from J, with 8 bases between. CDR3 length equals 11 residues.

J is TRBJ2-5 and V is TRBV7-2; D call uncertain. Germline-derived CDR1 and CDR2 are SGHTA and FQGNSA. Trimming cost V 5 bases and J 0 bases, with 16 bases left between them. The CDR3 has 16 residues. The CDR3 DNA sequence: TGTGCCAGCAGCAACTCACTACACCCGTACCAAGAGACCCAGTACTTC. Its translation is CASSNSLHPYQETQYF. The full variable domain, completed using reference TRBV7-2 and TRBJ2-5, is GAGVSQSPSNKVTEKGKDVELRCDPISGHTALYWYRQSLGQGLEFLIYFQGNSAPDKSGLPSDRFSAERTGGSVSTLTIQRTQQEDSAVYLCASSNSLHPYQETQYFGPGTRLLVL.

J is TRBJ1-2 and V is TRBV5-4, with unresolved D. Germline V CDR1 and CDR2: SGHNT, YYREEE (reference sequence). Trimming removed 0 bases from V and 0 bases from J, with 9 bases in between. The CDR3 runs to 15 residues. CDR3 residues: CASSLGPQPNYGYTF. The CDR3 nucleotides are TGTGCCAGCAGCTTGGGGCCACAGCCTAACTATGGCTACACCTTC.

The CDR3 spells CASSQYLSYEQYF. Written as DNA, the CDR3 is TGCGCCAGCAGCCAATATCTCAGCTACGAGCAGTACTTC. The chain recombines TRBV4-1 with TRBJ2-7, with D uncertain. The germline CDR1 and CDR2 sequences are MGHRA and YSYEKL. V was pared by 2 bases and J by 3 bases, with 8 bases between. The CDR3 sequence is 13 residues long.

The chain employs TRBV6-1 and TRBJ2-3; TRBD2 matches at 10 bases. The CDR3 is 15 residues long. Losses at the gene ends were 9 bases for V and 3 bases for J; bases not matched to a gene: 9. Per germline, CDR1 MNHNS and CDR2 SASEGT. Here the CDR3 reads CASISGGAGTDTQYF. As DNA, the CDR3 is TGTGCCAGTATAAGCGGGGGGGCCGGGACAGATACGCAGTATTTT.

The chain uses TRBV29-1 and TRBJ2-5; 10 nucleotides match TRBD2. CDR1 is SQVTM and CDR2 is ANQGSEA in the germline V gene. CDR3 length equals 12 residues. The V and J ends lost 5 bases and 5 bases, in that order; junction bases with no gene match: 2. The CDR3 nucleotides read TGCAGCGTTTTTAGCGGGGGGGAGACCCAGTACTTC. This sequence encodes CSVFSGGETQYF.

The chain links TRBV10-2 to TRBJ1-1; D remains ambiguous. Germline lookup yields CDR1 WSHSY and CDR2 SAAADI. V was clipped by 2 bases and J by 0 bases, with 7 bases between them. The CDR3 has 14 residues. The CDR3 nucleotides read TGCGCCAGCAGTGAGATTCAGATGAACACTGAAGCTTTCTTT. Translation: CASSEIQMNTEAFF.